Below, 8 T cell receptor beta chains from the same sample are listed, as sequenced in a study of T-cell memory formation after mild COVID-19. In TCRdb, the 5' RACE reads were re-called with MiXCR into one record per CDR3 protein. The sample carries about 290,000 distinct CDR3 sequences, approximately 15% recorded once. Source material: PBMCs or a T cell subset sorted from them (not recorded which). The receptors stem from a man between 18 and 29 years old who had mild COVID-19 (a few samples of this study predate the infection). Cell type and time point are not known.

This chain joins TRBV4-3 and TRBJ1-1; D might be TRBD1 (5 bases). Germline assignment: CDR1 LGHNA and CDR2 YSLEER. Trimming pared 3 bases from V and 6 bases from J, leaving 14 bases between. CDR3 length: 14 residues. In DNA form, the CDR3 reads TGCGCCAGCAGCCAGACGGTGAGGGACTCTGAAGCTTTCTTT. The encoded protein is CASSQTVRDSEAFF.

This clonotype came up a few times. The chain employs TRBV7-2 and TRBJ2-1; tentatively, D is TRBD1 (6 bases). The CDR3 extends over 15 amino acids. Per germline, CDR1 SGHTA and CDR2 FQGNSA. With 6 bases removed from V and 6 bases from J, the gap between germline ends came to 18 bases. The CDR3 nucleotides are TGTGCCAGCAGTTTCACAGGGAGAGGGAGCAATGAGCAGTTCTTC. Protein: CASSFTGRGSNEQFF.

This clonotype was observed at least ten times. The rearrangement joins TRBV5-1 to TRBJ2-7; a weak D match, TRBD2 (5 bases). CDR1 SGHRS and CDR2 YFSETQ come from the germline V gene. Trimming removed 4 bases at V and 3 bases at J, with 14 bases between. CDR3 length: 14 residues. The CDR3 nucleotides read TGCGCCAGCAGCGCCAGAGCCGGGGACTACGAGCAGTACGTC. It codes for CASSARAGDYEQYV.

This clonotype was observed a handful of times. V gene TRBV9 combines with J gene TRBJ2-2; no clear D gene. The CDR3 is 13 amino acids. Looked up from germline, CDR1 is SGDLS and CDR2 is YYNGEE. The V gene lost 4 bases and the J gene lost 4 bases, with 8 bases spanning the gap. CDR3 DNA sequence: TGTGCCAGCAGCCATCACGGCACCGGGGAGCTGTTTTTT. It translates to CASSHHGTGELFF.

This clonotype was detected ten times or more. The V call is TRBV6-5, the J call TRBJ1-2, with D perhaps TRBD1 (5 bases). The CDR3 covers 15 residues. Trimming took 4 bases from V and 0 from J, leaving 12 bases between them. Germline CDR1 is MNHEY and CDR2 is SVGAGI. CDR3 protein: CASSWGAEANYGYTF. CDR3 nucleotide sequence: TGTGCCAGCAGTTGGGGCGCGGAAGCTAACTATGGCTACACCTTC.

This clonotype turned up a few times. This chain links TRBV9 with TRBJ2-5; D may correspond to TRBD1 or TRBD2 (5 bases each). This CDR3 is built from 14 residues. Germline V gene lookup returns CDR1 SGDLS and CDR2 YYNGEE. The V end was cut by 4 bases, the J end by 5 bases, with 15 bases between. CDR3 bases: TGTGCCAGCAGCTCCGACGGGGCGGAGGAGACCCAGTACTTC. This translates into CASSSDGAEETQYF.

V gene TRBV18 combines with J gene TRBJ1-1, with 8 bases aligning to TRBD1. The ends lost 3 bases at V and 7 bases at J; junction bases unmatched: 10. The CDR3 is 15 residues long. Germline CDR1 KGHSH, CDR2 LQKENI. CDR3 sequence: CASSPGTGRQLEAFF. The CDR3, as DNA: TGTGCCAGCTCACCCGGGACAGGAAGGCAACTTGAAGCTTTCTTT.

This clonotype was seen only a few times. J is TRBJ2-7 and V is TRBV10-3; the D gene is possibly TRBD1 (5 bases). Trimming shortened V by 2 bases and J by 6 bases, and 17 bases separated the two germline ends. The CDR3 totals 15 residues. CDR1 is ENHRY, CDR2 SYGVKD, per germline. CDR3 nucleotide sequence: TGTGCCATCAGTGAGCAGACAGAGCCAGGTGTCGAGCAGTACTTC. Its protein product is CAISEQTEPGVEQYF.